The present T cell receptor (beta chain) was sequenced within a study of T cell repertoires in cytomegalovirus infection. Looking at the study overall: Matching HLA type and CMV infection were both indicated by public TCR beta signatures.

Concerning this clonotype: Antigen unknown.

Each CDR3 protein gets one entry after TCRdb re-called the reads with MiXCR. The data contain fewer than 550,000 distinct CDR3 sequences, approximately 31% of them singletons. Whole-study results and caveats: Within the response measured ex vivo, HLA-C-restricted CMV-specific TCR beta clonotypes were dominant. Totalled public TCR beta family frequency picked out people who carried CMV plus the relevant HLA.

The sequence was collected from a human donor in good health (CMV status not recorded). Some clones in this sample may be carry-over from other donors' samples. Sequenced input: PBMCs.

DNA of the CDR3: TGTGCCAGCAGACGTGACAGGGCTGCCTACAATGAGCAGTTCTTC. It codes for CASRRDRAAYNEQFF. The chain links TRBV6-5 to TRBJ2-1; TRBD1 aligns across 7 bases. The CDR3 length is 15 residues. Germline loops: CDR1 MNHEY, CDR2 SVGAGI. The V segment lost 6 bases and the J segment 2 bases; nucleotides outside the gene matches: 7.